This entry is about one T cell receptor (beta chain). Antigen: not known. Germline CDR1 SGHTS, CDR2 YDEGEE. Trimming removed 4 bases from V and 7 bases from J, with 23 bases in between. CDR3 length equals 16 residues. The source of the sample is a study of OX40 agonist ivuxolimab in advanced cancers. The overall study: Patients were dosed with the agonistic anti-OX40 (CD134) antibody ivuxolimab. Broader study findings: CD4+ and CD8+ T cells in blood underwent clonal expansion by week 6 at 0.1 to 3.0 mg/kg.

This table comes from immunoSEQ multiplex PCR, and its TCRdb copy is limited to in-frame clones, with some not included. The sample holds nearly 95,000 clones; approximately 94% are singletons and the top ten take around 3%. Source: CD4+ or CD8+ T cells sorted from blood, taken in a trial of the OX40 agonist ivuxolimab. The rearrangement uses TRBV5-8 and TRBJ1-2; weak D call: TRBD1 (6 bases). The TCR comes from an adult with an advanced solid tumor such as melanoma, head and neck, liver or kidney cancer. The CDR3 region is CASSRRGADRRSGYTF. The DNA of the CDR3 is TGTGCCAGCAGCCGACGGGGAGCCGACAGGCGGAGTGGCTACACCTTC.